The 25 T cell receptor beta chains in this list originate from one sample, sequenced in a study of shared clonotypes between healthy human individuals. Sequencing was performed with immunoSEQ multiplex PCR; in TCRdb, only in-frame clones are kept and a portion is missing. The sample holds a few million clones, around nine tenths seen once. Material: naive CD4+ T cells sorted from blood. Subset described: CD45RA+ positively selected. All receptors derive from a man between 18 and 35 years old in good health.

The rearrangement links TRBV7-9 to TRBJ1-3; D is unclear. This CDR3 is built from 15 residues. V gave up 4 bases and J gave up 4 bases, with 14 bases separating them. Germline V gene lookup returns CDR1 SEHNR and CDR2 FQNEAQ (reference sequence). CDR3 coding DNA: TGTGCCAGCAGCTGGGGTGTCGGAACGGGAAACACCATATATTTT. Protein sequence: CASSWGVGTGNTIYF.

The V call is TRBV10-3, the J call TRBJ2-1, with 8 nucleotides matching TRBD2. V gave up 1 base and J gave up 6 bases; unmatched junction bases: 2. The V gene's germline CDR1 is ENHRY and CDR2 SYGVKD. The CDR3 loop spans 14 amino acids. The CDR3 loop is CAISELREANEQFF. The CDR3 bases are TGTGCCATCAGTGAGTTGCGGGAGGCCAATGAGCAGTTCTTC.

This clone came up a few times. J is TRBJ1-5 and V is TRBV9; D is uncertain. The CDR3 length is 14 residues. CDR1 is SGDLS and CDR2 is YYNGEE in the germline V gene. The V gene lost 0 bases and the J gene lost 6 bases, with 10 bases spanning the gap. The CDR3 loop reads CASSVEIDGQPQHF. The CDR3 bases are TGTGCCAGCAGCGTAGAAATAGACGGTCAGCCCCAGCATTTT.

The CDR3, as DNA: TGTGCCAGCAGTGAAGTTAAGGGTGGGGCTAATGAAAAACTGTTTTTT. It translates to CASSEVKGGANEKLFF. This chain uses TRBV6-1 with TRBJ1-4, with D unclear. The CDR3 sequence is 16 residues long. Germline lookup yields CDR1 MNHNS and CDR2 SASEGT. Trimming removed 1 base from V and 3 bases from J, with 12 bases in between.

V usage is TRBV5-6 and J usage is TRBJ2-7; perhaps D is TRBD1 or TRBD2 (5 bases each). The CDR3 is made up of 13 amino acids. CDR1 and CDR2 (germline): SGHDT, YYEEEE. Deletions cut 3 bases from V and 4 bases from J, with 11 bases between. CDR3 loop: CASSSGRWYEQYF. CDR3 nucleotides: TGTGCCAGCAGCTCGGGACGCTGGTACGAGCAGTACTTC.

This chain links TRBV5-6 with TRBJ1-1; TRBD1 matches at 8 bases. V lost 4 bases and J lost 1; bases outside the gene matches: 6. The CDR3 runs to 15 residues. Germline V gives CDR1 SGHDT, CDR2 YYEEEE. CDR3 region: CASSGVDRGNTEAFF. CDR3 DNA: TGTGCCAGCAGCGGAGTTGACAGGGGGAACACTGAAGCTTTCTTT.

This chain joins TRBV18 and TRBJ1-2; possible D gene TRBD1, 5 bases. V lost 5 bases, J lost 1 base, and 11 bases lay in between. The length of the CDR3 is 14 residues. CDR1 and CDR2 from the germline V gene are KGHSH and LQKENI. DNA for the CDR3: TGTGCCAGCTCATCGGGACGGATTAACTATGGCTACACCTTC. Its protein is CASSSGRINYGYTF.

The rearrangement links TRBV10-3 to TRBJ2-2, with TRBD2 matching 10 bases. The CDR3 has 14 amino acids. Trimming removed 6 bases from V and 6 bases from J; junction bases left unmatched: 4. Germline V CDR1 and CDR2: ENHRY, SYGVKD. The CDR3 loop reads CAIRGTSDAGELFF. Here the CDR3 DNA reads TGTGCCATCAGGGGGACTAGCGATGCCGGGGAGCTGTTTTTT.

The chain couples TRBV11-2 to TRBJ2-7, with D possibly being TRBD1 (5 bases). Trimming stripped 3 bases from V and 6 bases from J, with 18 bases between. CDR1 SGHAT and CDR2 FQNNGV come from the germline V gene. CDR3 length: 15 residues. CDR3 sequence reads: CASSLDGAVLGEQYF. The DNA of the CDR3 is TGTGCCAGCAGCTTGGATGGGGCAGTATTGGGCGAGCAGTACTTC.

The rearrangement links TRBV7-9 to TRBJ1-6; no reliable D call. The CDR3 length is 13 residues. The germline V and J ends were trimmed by 6 bases and 8 bases, with 11 bases remaining between them. CDR1 and CDR2 from the germline V gene are SEHNR and FQNEAQ (reference sequence). CDR3 coding DNA: TGTGCCAGCAGTACAGCCGCGGATTCACCCCTCCACTTT. This translates into CASSTAADSPLHF.

V and J are TRBV28 and TRBJ1-4; D is possibly TRBD1 (6 bases). CDR3 size: 13 residues. The germline gives CDR1 MDHEN, CDR2 SYDVKM. The ends were cut back, 7 bases at V and 8 bases at J, with 14 bases in the middle. CDR3 sequence (DNA): TGTGCCAGCACTGAACAGGGTCAAGAAAAACTGTTTTTT. It is translated as CASTEQGQEKLFF.

This clone was found once. V is TRBV7-9 and J is TRBJ1-1; 7 bases match TRBD1. The CDR3 consists of 15 residues. Germline V gene data show CDR1 as SEHNR and CDR2 as FQNEAQ (reference sequence). Trimming removed 6 bases from V and 1 base from J; junction bases left unmatched: 8. The CDR3 bases are TGTGCCAGCAGGGATGGACAGGTGGAGAACACTGAAGCTTTCTTT. It codes for CASRDGQVENTEAFF.

V is TRBV27 and J is TRBJ2-7; no clear D gene. The germline gives CDR1 MNHEY, CDR2 SMNVEV (reference sequence). Deletions cut 0 bases from V and 5 bases from J, with 11 bases between. The CDR3 is 14 residues long. The CDR3 sequence: CASSLSWSAHEQYF. In DNA form, the CDR3 reads TGTGCCAGCAGTTTATCGTGGAGTGCCCACGAGCAGTACTTC.

The V gene is TRBV5-1, the J gene TRBJ2-3; no reliable D call. Per germline, CDR1 SGHRS and CDR2 YFSETQ. Trimming removed 3 bases at V and 0 bases at J, with 5 bases between. This CDR3 spans 13 amino acids. CDR3 sequence: CASSWSSTDTQYF. Here the CDR3 DNA reads TGCGCCAGCAGCTGGTCTAGCACAGATACGCAGTATTTT.

The rearrangement uses TRBV30 and TRBJ1-6, with 7 bases fitting TRBD1. The CDR3 length is 13 residues. V gave up 5 bases and J gave up 4 bases; unmatched junction bases: 2. Germline V gene sequence: CDR1 GTSNPN, CDR2 SVGIG (reference sequence). The CDR3 here is CAWAQGYNSPLHF. The CDR3 bases are TGTGCCTGGGCACAGGGGTATAATTCACCCCTCCACTTT.

The V and J genes are TRBV11-2 and TRBJ2-4, with D hard to call. The germline V gene has CDR1 SGHAT and CDR2 FQNNGV. V lost 5 bases and J 7 bases, leaving 12 bases between the germline ends. The CDR3 length is 13 residues. This CDR3 is CASSGYRMNIQYF. The CDR3 DNA sequence: TGTGCCAGCAGCGGATATAGAATGAACATTCAGTACTTC.

The rearrangement uses TRBV27 and TRBJ1-4; a weak D match, TRBD1 (5 bases). The CDR3 totals 15 residues. V was shortened by 4 bases and J by 8 bases, with 17 bases between the two germline ends. Germline loops: CDR1 MNHEY, CDR2 SMNVEV (reference sequence). CDR3 loop: CASSSSGGVGEKLFF. The CDR3 region has the DNA TGTGCCAGCAGTTCCTCCGGGGGAGTTGGCGAAAAACTGTTTTTT. The whole variable domain, remainder taken from reference TRBV27 and TRBJ1-4, is EAQVTQNPRYLITVTGKKLTVTCSQNMNHEYMSWYRQDPGLGLRQIYYSMNVEVTDKGDVPEGYKVSRKEKRNFPLILESPSPNQTSLYFCASSSSGGVGEKLFFGSGTQLSVL.

V is TRBV28 and J is TRBJ2-2, with 9 nucleotides matching TRBD2. Germline V gene sequence: CDR1 MDHEN, CDR2 SYDVKM. The CDR3 consists of 14 residues. V lost 8 bases to trimming and J lost 5 bases; unmatched junction nucleotides: 6. The CDR3 DNA follows: TGTGCCAGCCGGGCGGGGGGGCCGACCGGGGAGCTGTTTTTT. Translated, it gives CASRAGGPTGELFF.

The CDR3 bases are TGTGCCAGCAGCTCGCGGACCGTCGGCACTGGGGCCAACGTCCTGACTTTC. This gives the protein CASSSRTVGTGANVLTF. The genes are TRBV7-2 and TRBJ2-6; no firm D call. The CDR3 has 17 residues. Per germline, CDR1 SGHTA and CDR2 FQGNSA. V lost 4 bases to trimming and J lost 2 bases, with 15 bases between them.

This clone was found once. V gene TRBV6-1 combines with J gene TRBJ2-7; 10 bases match TRBD1. The CDR3 loop spans 14 amino acids. Germline loops: CDR1 MNHNS, CDR2 SASEGT. The ends lost 6 bases at V and 2 bases at J; junction bases unmatched: 4. The CDR3 loop is CASRGQGVPYEQYF. The DNA of the CDR3 is TGTGCCAGCAGAGGACAGGGGGTTCCCTACGAGCAGTACTTC.

Of note for this clone: At one of its ends the junction is not consistent with the germline gene, which may arise from a read error. The sample has other DNA sequences that encode this CDR3 too. The gene calls are TRBV7-7 and TRBJ2-5, with 12 bases aligning to TRBD2. The length of the CDR3 is 14 residues. In germline, CDR1 is SSHAT, CDR2 FNYEAQ (reference sequence). The CDR3 region has the DNA TGTGCTAGCAGTCCTGGACTAGCGGGGGAGACCCAGTACTTC. This encodes CASSPGLAGETQYF.

The V call is TRBV4-1, the J call TRBJ1-3; D uncertain. The CDR3 has 16 residues. V shed 1 base and J shed 0 bases, with 10 bases lying between them. The germline V gene encodes CDR1 MGHRA and CDR2 YSYEKL. The CDR3 region is CASSQVDGLSGNTIYF. DNA for the CDR3: TGCGCCAGCAGCCAAGTTGATGGCCTCTCTGGAAACACCATATATTTT.

The rearrangement uses TRBV4-1 and TRBJ2-4, with D perhaps matching TRBD1 or TRBD2 (6 bases each). Deletions cut 4 bases from V and 9 bases from J, with 16 bases between. Per the germline V gene, CDR1 is MGHRA and CDR2 is YSYEKL. This CDR3 comprises 14 residues. The DNA of the CDR3 is TGCGCCAGCAGCCTGCCGAATTGGGGGGCCATTCAGTACTTC. It specifies CASSLPNWGAIQYF.

The V gene is TRBV2, the J gene TRBJ1-5; D gene uncertain. The CDR3 length is 15 residues. CDR1 SNHLY and CDR2 FYNNEI come from the germline V gene. V was cut by 9 bases and J by 2 bases, with 17 bases left in between. DNA of the CDR3: TGTGCCAGTTTACCTGACCGCGGAGGCAATCAGCCCCAGCATTTT. Translating gives CASLPDRGGNQPQHF.

The gene calls are TRBV5-1 and TRBJ2-1; TRBD2 matches 10 bases. Germline CDR1 SGHRS, CDR2 YFSETQ. The CDR3 has 15 residues. The trim removed 5 bases at V and 0 bases at J, leaving 2 bases unmatched. The CDR3 DNA is TGCGCCAGCAGACCTAGCGGGAGCTCCTACAATGAGCAGTTCTTC. It is translated as CASRPSGSSYNEQFF.